The source of this TCR beta chain is a study of shared clonotypes between healthy human individuals. Across the study: Three plates each covered CD4 naive and memory; CD8 naive two, CD8 memory one. Findings and limits, study-wide: Generally, naive subsets came out with larger estimated richness than memory subsets.

The germline V gene has CDR1 SGHRS and CDR2 YFSETQ. The V segment lost 3 bases and the J segment 4 bases; nucleotides outside the gene matches: 7. The CDR3 runs to 15 residues. Comments on this clone: Antigen unknown.

The deep-level immunoSEQ assay was used. This table comes from immunoSEQ multiplex PCR, and its TCRdb copy is limited to in-frame clones, with some not included. The sample has 850,000 to 1,200,000 clones; around four fifths are singletons. Partitioning of CD4+ cells yielded a CD45RA+ naive subset and a CD45RA-negative memory subset. Material for sequencing was memory CD4+ T cells sorted from blood. Subset in this sample: CD45RA-negative fraction. The source is a young man in good health. V and J are TRBV5-1 and TRBJ1-1; 9 bases line up with TRBD1. In DNA form, the CDR3 reads TGCGCCAGCAGCTGGGGGGGACAGGGTCCCACTGAAGCTTTCTTT. Protein sequence: CASSWGGQGPTEAFF.